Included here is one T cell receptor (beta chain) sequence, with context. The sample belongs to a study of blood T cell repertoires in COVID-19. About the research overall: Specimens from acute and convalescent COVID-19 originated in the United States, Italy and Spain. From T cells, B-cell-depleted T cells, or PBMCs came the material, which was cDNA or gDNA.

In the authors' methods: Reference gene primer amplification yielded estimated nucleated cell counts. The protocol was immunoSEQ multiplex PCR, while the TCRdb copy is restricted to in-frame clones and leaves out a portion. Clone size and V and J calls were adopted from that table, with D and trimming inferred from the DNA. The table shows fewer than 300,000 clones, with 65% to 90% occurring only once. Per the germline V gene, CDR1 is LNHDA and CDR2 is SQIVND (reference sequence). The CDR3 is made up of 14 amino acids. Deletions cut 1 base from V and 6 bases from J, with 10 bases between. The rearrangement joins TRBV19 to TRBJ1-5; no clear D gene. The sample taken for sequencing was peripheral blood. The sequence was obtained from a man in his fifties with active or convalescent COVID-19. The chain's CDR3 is CASSIVGGGQPQHF. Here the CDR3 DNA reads TGTGCCAGTAGTATAGTTGGTGGAGGTCAGCCCCAGCATTTT.